The rows below give T cell receptor beta chains drawn from one sample of a study of blood T cell repertoires in COVID-19. Measured with immunoSEQ multiplex PCR; TCRdb has only the in-frame clones, and not every one. Of over 85,000 clones in the sample, about 75% were seen once. Material for sequencing was peripheral blood. The receptors originated from a woman older than 75 with active or convalescent COVID-19. CDR3s include the opening cysteine and the closing phenylalanine or tryptophan. D genes are given only for firm matches. The size entry is marked missing in some rows and otherwise reads once, few, many or a size class.

TRBD1,few,TRBJ2-5,TRBV7-8,15,TGTGCCAGCAGCTCCTCCGGGACAGGGGCGTTAGCCCAGTACTTC,CASSSSGTGALAQYF
-,-,TRBJ2-2,TRBV5-1,15,TGCGCCAGCAGCTTGGCAGGGGTCTTGACCGGGGAGCTGTTTTTT,CASSLAGVLTGELFF
TRBD2,-,TRBJ2-1,TRBV5-4,14,TGTGCCAGCAGCAGGGGACTAGCGGGGAATGAGCAGTTCTTC,CASSRGLAGNEQFF
-,-,TRBJ2-5,TRBV7-9,14,TGTGCCAGCAGCTCCCTCAGGGGCCAAGAGACCCAGTACTTC,CASSSLRGQETQYF
-,-,TRBJ1-4,TRBV5-1,12,TGCGCCAGCCGACAGTCTAATGAAAAACTGTTTTTT,CASRQSNEKLFF
-,-,TRBJ2-7,TRBV30,14,TGTGCCTGGAGCTCGGGGGATAGAGGATACGAGCAGTACTTC,CAWSSGDRGYEQYF
TRBD1,-,TRBJ1-5,TRBV15,16,TGTGCCACCAGCAAAAAGACAGGGGTCATCAATCAGCCCCAGCATTTT,CATSKKTGVINQPQHF
-,once,TRBJ1-4,TRBV19,16,TGTGCCAGTAGTATAGATCGAGGAGGGAGCCCTGAAAAACTGTTTTTT,CASSIDRGGSPEKLFF
-,-,TRBJ1-6,TRBV27,13,TGTGCCAGCAGTTTACAGGGGCGGACACCCCTCCACTTT,CASSLQGRTPLHF
-,-,TRBJ2-7,TRBV5-4,14,TGTGCCAGCAGCTTGGACCCCCCAGGGGTCGAGCAGTACTTC,CASSLDPPGVEQYF
TRBD2,-,TRBJ2-5,TRBV4-1,16,TGCGCCAGCAGCCTTTCGGGACTAGCGGGACAAGAGACCCAGTACTTC,CASSLSGLAGQETQYF
-,few,TRBJ2-2,TRBV12-5,17,TGTGCTAGTGGTTTGGTATTAGGGAGGCTCGACACCGGGGAGCTGTTTTTT,CASGLVLGRLDTGELFF
-,-,TRBJ1-3,TRBV6-5,15,TGTGCCAGCAGTTACAGCAGGGTAGTTGGAAACACCATATATTTT,CASSYSRVVGNTIYF
-,-,TRBJ2-2,TRBV7-3,16,TGTGCCAGCAGCTCGGGGGCGGGAGCGGGCACCGGGGAGCTGTTTTTT,CASSSGAGAGTGELFF
TRBD2,-,TRBJ2-6,TRBV5-1,21,TGCGCCAGCAGCTTGGCGTTGGGAGGGCAGTTATACTTATCTGGGGCCAACGTCCTGACTTTC,CASSLALGGQLYLSGANVLTF
-,many,TRBJ1-5,TRBV4-1,17,TGCGCCAGCAGCCAAGTCTTGGCAGGGTATAGCAATCAGCCCCAGCATTTT,CASSQVLAGYSNQPQHF
TRBD1,-,TRBJ2-2,TRBV7-8,15,TGTGCCAGCAGCACGGGACAGTTCAGGACCGGGGAGCTGTTTTTT,CASSTGQFRTGELFF
TRBD1,once,TRBJ1-3,TRBV11-2,14,TGTGCCAGCAGCTTCACAGGGGCGGGTGACACCATATATTTT,CASSFTGAGDTIYF
-,-,TRBJ1-2,TRBV5-5,13,TGTGCCAGCAGCAAAGACATCAACTATGGCTACACCTTC,CASSKDINYGYTF
-,-,TRBJ1-2,TRBV19,13,TGTGCCAGTACCGCGGACAGAATATATGGCTACACCTTC,CASTADRIYGYTF
TRBD2,-,TRBJ2-3,TRBV5-5,14,TGTGCCAGCAGCCCTAGCGGGAGTAGAGATACGCAGTATTTT,CASSPSGSRDTQYF
-,once,TRBJ1-1,TRBV9,15,TGTGCCAGCAGCGTAGGGATCAGGGCGGACACTGAAGCTTTCTTT,CASSVGIRADTEAFF
-,-,TRBJ1-3,TRBV19,14,TGTGCCAGTACCAGGATTTCAGCTGGAAACACCATATATTTT,CASTRISAGNTIYF
TRBD2,-,TRBJ2-1,TRBV15,14,TGTGCCACCAGCATCGCGGGAGGCCGGAATGAGCAGTTCTTC,CATSIAGGRNEQFF
TRBD1,-,TRBJ1-2,TRBV15,15,TGTGCCACCAGCAGAGATGCCCGGACAGGGCTCGGCTACACCTTC,CATSRDARTGLGYTF
TRBD2,-,TRBJ2-1,TRBV15,16,TGTGCCACCAGCAGAGATAGCGGGAGCTCCTACAATGAGCAGTTCTTC,CATSRDSGSSYNEQFF
-,-,TRBJ2-7,TRBV29-1,13,TGCAGCGTTGATCGTGCAGGGGCCTCCGAGCAGTACTTC,CSVDRAGASEQYF
TRBD2,-,TRBJ2-1,TRBV6-4,14,TGTGCCAGCAGTGAATTAGCGGGAGTGAATGAGCAGTTCTTC,CASSELAGVNEQFF
-,-,TRBJ1-1,TRBV7-2,14,TGTGCCAGCAGCTATACAGGGATGAACACTGAAGCTTTCTTT,CASSYTGMNTEAFF
TRBD1,many,TRBJ1-5,TRBV4-2,14,TGTGCCAGCAGCCATTCAGGGGGGAATCAGCCCCAGCATTTT,CASSHSGGNQPQHF
TRBD2,few,TRBJ2-7,TRBV7-8,15,TGTGCCAGCAGCTCGACGGCGGGAGGACCCGCCGAGCAGTACTTC,CASSSTAGGPAEQYF
TRBD1,-,TRBJ2-1,TRBV24-1,16,TGTGCCACCAGTCCAGGAGGCAGGGGGCTGTCAGGTGAGCAGTTCTTC,CATSPGGRGLSGEQFF
TRBD1,once,TRBJ2-5,TRBV5-4,18,TGTGCCAGCAGCCCAAATAAAGGACAGGGACCCCTCCAAGAGACCCAGTACTTC,CASSPNKGQGPLQETQYF
TRBD2,-,TRBJ2-1,TRBV19,16,TGTGCCAGTAGTAGTCCCATAGCGGGAGCTCTAAATGAGCAGTTCTTC,CASSSPIAGALNEQFF
-,-,TRBJ2-5,TRBV5-8,14,TGTGCCAGCAGCTTATACAGGGCCGGAGAGACCCAGTACTTC,CASSLYRAGETQYF
-,few,TRBJ2-7,TRBV12-3/TRBV12-4,13,TGTGCCAGCAGTTTCGACAGGGGAGGGGAGCAGTACTTC,CASSFDRGGEQYF
TRBD2,-,TRBJ2-1,TRBV9,15,TGTGCCAGCAGCGTGGGGGGGGACCCCTACAATGAGCAGTTCTTC,CASSVGGDPYNEQFF
-,-,TRBJ2-1,TRBV18,15,TGTGCCAGCTCACCACTGCAGGGTTTTGGCGATGAGCAGTTCTTC,CASSPLQGFGDEQFF
-,-,TRBJ2-7,TRBV5-1,13,TGCGCCAGCAGCCCCGGGACTCCCTACGAGCAGTACTTC,CASSPGTPYEQYF
-,few,TRBJ1-1,TRBV10-2,13,TGCGCCAGCAGATCGACACTGAACACTGAAGCTTTCTTT,CASRSTLNTEAFF
TRBD2,-,TRBJ2-5,TRBV7-9,13,TGTGCCAGCAGCAGTAGCGGGACCGAGACCCAGTACTTC,CASSSSGTETQYF
-,few,TRBJ2-7,TRBV7-9,14,TGTGCCAGCAGCCTAGGTAAGGGTAGCGGCGAGCAGTACTTC,CASSLGKGSGEQYF
-,-,TRBJ2-1,TRBV5-1,15,TGCGCCAGCAGCTTGGTGCGGGACTTAAGCGGTGAGCAGTTCTTC,CASSLVRDLSGEQFF
TRBD1,-,TRBJ1-1,TRBV5-4,14,TGTGCCAGCAGCGTAGACAGGGGGTGGGGTGAAGCTTTCTTT,CASSVDRGWGEAFF
TRBD1,-,TRBJ1-2,TRBV10-3,15,TGTGCCATCAGTGATGGACAGGGGGCGTTGGGTGGCTACACCTTC,CAISDGQGALGGYTF